This T cell receptor (beta chain) was recovered during a study of T cells in Graves' hyperthyroidism and ophthalmopathy. Looking at the study overall: Once the initial diagnosis was made, peripheral blood was obtained before any treatment. General observations from the study: Clonotypes that were expanded in thyroid above 0.001 mostly appeared in blood too.

The patients, who ranged from 18 to 65 in age, presented with newly diagnosed hyperthyroidism lasting under 2 months. Orbital computed tomography, thyroid ultrasound, serum thyroxine and TRAb, and clinical symptoms together informed the diagnoses. CDR3 length equals 16 residues. Trimming removed 0 bases at V and 5 bases at J, with 15 bases between. CDR1 is SGHRS and CDR2 is YFSETQ in the germline V gene. Authors of the study amplified TCR beta CDR3 regions from RNA transcripts. During a first-round RT-PCR of the TCR CDR3, the HTBI primer set was used. A single record per CDR3 protein comes from TCRdb applying MiXCR to the multiplex PCR reads. The sample contains more than 600,000 distinct CDR3 sequences, approximately 16% of which appear only once. Comments on this clonotype: Its specificity is not known.

The sample was blood. This receptor was taken from a man between 18 and 29 years old with Graves' hyperthyroidism. The chain uses TRBV5-1 and TRBJ2-1; tentative D call: TRBD1 (5 bases). DNA for the CDR3: TGCGCCAGCAGCTTGGAACAACAGTCCAGGGACAATGAGCAGTTCTTC. Amino acid sequence: CASSLEQQSRDNEQFF.